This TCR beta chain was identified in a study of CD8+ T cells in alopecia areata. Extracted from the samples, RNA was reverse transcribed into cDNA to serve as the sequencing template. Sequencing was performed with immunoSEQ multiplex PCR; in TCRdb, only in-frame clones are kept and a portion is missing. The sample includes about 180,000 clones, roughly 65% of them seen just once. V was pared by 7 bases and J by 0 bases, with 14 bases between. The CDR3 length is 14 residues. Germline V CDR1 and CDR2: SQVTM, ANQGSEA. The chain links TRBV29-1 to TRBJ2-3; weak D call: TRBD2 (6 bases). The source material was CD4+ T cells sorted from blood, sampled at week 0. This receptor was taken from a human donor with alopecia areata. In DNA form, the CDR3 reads TGCAGCGGGGGACTTGACCTTAGCACAGATACGCAGTATTTT. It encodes CSGGLDLSTDTQYF.